The next 20 T cell receptor beta chains were all read from a single sample in a study of cytomegalovirus exposure and HLA in healthy donors. 60 Vbeta and 13 Jbeta primers were used in PCR. Assay used: immunoSEQ multiplex PCR; TCRdb lists only in-frame clones, some missing. Of 130,000 or so clones in the sample, about 8.5% were seen once. Sequenced: PBMCs. These receptors originate from a man in his forties or fifties in good health and CMV-seronegative.

This clone showed up just a few times. The chain combines TRBV19 with TRBJ1-1, with TRBD1 identical over 10 bases. This CDR3 is built from 15 residues. The V segment lost 0 bases and the J segment 5 bases; nucleotides outside the gene matches: 3. CDR1 and CDR2 (germline): LNHDA, SQIVND (reference sequence). The CDR3 here is CASSIEDRGGTEAFF. DNA for the CDR3: TGTGCCAGTAGTATAGAGGACAGGGGGGGGACTGAAGCTTTCTTT.

This rearrangement joins TRBV6-7 to TRBJ1-5; TRBD1 aligns across 8 bases. TRBV6-7 is an open reading frame whose function is uncertain. The junction had 14 bases not matched to a gene; V was cut back by 7 bases and J by 6 bases. The CDR3 contains 16 residues. CDR3 region: CASTTGTGYRGQPQHF. CDR3 DNA: TGTGCCAGCACTACCGGGACAGGTTACAGGGGTCAGCCCCAGCATTTT.

In this sample, this clone turned up a few times. This chain connects TRBV6-5 to TRBJ2-7; D possibly corresponds to TRBD1 (6 bases). Trimming took 2 bases from V and 3 from J, leaving 8 bases between them. Germline V gene lookup returns CDR1 MNHEY and CDR2 SVGAGI. The length of the CDR3 is 13 residues. DNA for the CDR3: TGTGCCAGCAGTTACAGGGACAACTACGAGCAGTACGTC. This codes for CASSYRDNYEQYV.

This rearrangement joins TRBV5-5 to TRBJ2-1; 9 bases map to TRBD1. Per the germline V gene, CDR1 is SGHKS and CDR2 is YYEKEE (reference sequence). This CDR3 contains 17 residues. Trimming took 3 bases from V and 6 from J; bases not matched to a gene: 13. The DNA of the CDR3 is TGTGCCAGCAGCTGGATACTCGGGACAGGGTTAGCCAATGAGCAGTTCTTC. Residues: CASSWILGTGLANEQFF.

This clone was observed a handful of times. This chain joins TRBV9 and TRBJ1-6; 9 nucleotides align to TRBD1. Germline V CDR1 and CDR2: SGDLS, YYNGEE. CDR3 length: 15 amino acids. The V segment lost 0 bases and the J segment 6 bases; nucleotides outside the gene matches: 1. As DNA, the CDR3 is TGTGCCAGCAGCGTAGACAGGGGGCGTAATTCACCCCTCCACTTT. This gives the protein CASSVDRGRNSPLHF.

The V and J genes are TRBV11-2 and TRBJ1-4; a possible D gene is TRBD1 (5 bases). CDR3 length: 16 residues. V was pared by 3 bases and J by 8 bases, with 19 bases between. CDR1 is SGHAT, CDR2 FQNNGV, per germline. The CDR3 reads CASSLPNRISGEKLFF. CDR3 bases: TGTGCCAGCAGCTTGCCGAACAGGATCTCCGGGGAAAAACTGTTTTTT. Looking up the rest from reference TRBV11-2 and TRBJ1-4 gives the full variable domain: EAGVAQSPRYKIIEKRQSVAFWCNPISGHATLYWYQQILGQGPKLLIQFQNNGVVDDSQLPKDRFSAERLKGVDSTLKIQPAKLEDSAVYLCASSLPNRISGEKLFFGSGTQLSVL.

This chain uses TRBV9 with TRBJ1-6; D is unresolved. Germline V gene lookup returns CDR1 SGDLS and CDR2 YYNGEE. The V end was cut by 0 bases, the J end by 7 bases, with 11 bases between. The CDR3 covers 15 residues. CDR3 sequence (DNA): TGTGCCAGCAGCGTAGATAGCCTCTGGAATTCACCCCTCCACTTT. It encodes CASSVDSLWNSPLHF.

This clone has a count of ten or more. This CDR3 reads CASCAGPGNEQFF. In DNA, the CDR3 is TGTGCCAGCTGTGCAGGACCGGGGAATGAGCAGTTCTTC. The chain is built from TRBV6-5 and TRBJ2-1; D might be TRBD2 (5 bases). The CDR3 covers 13 residues. Germline V gives CDR1 MNHEY, CDR2 SVGAGI. Trimming removed 8 bases from V and 7 bases from J, with 15 bases in between.

The chain joins TRBV7-6 to TRBJ2-2; TRBD2 matches at 10 bases. The J segment lost 2 bases and the V segment lost 5 bases, leaving 5 bases of the junction unmatched. Per the germline V gene, CDR1 is SGHVS and CDR2 is FNYEAQ. This CDR3 is 16 amino acids long. CDR3 loop: CASSLQRGGNTGELFF. CDR3 in DNA: TGTGCCAGCAGCCTTCAGCGGGGGGGAAACACCGGGGAGCTGTTTTTT.

This clone was counted only a few times. The rearrangement joins TRBV7-7 to TRBJ2-1; TRBD1 matches 8 bases. The germline V gene encodes CDR1 SSHAT and CDR2 FNYEAQ (reference sequence). The CDR3 sequence is 13 residues long. The junction had 3 bases not matched to a gene; V was cut back by 5 bases and J by 6 bases. The CDR3 DNA sequence: TGTGCCAGCAGCCGGGACAGGTCCAATGAGCAGTTCTTC. It yields the protein CASSRDRSNEQFF.

The chain carries TRBV2 and TRBJ2-3, with 10 bases identical to TRBD1. This CDR3 is 14 amino acids long. Germline V gene sequence: CDR1 SNHLY, CDR2 FYNNEI. With V trimmed by 11 bases and J by 3 bases, 8 bases remained unmatched. For the CDR3, the DNA is TGTGCCGTCACCCGGGACAGGGGTACAGATACGCAGTATTTT. It is translated as CAVTRDRGTDTQYF.

V usage is TRBV5-5 and J usage is TRBJ1-5; 11 nucleotides align to TRBD1. The CDR3 covers 19 residues. The V segment lost 4 bases and the J segment 2 bases; nucleotides outside the gene matches: 14. The germline V gene has CDR1 SGHKS and CDR2 YYEKEE (reference sequence). The CDR3: CASSQRPGQGGSGNQPQHF. In nucleotides, the CDR3 is TGTGCCAGCAGCCAGAGACCGGGACAGGGGGGATCAGGCAATCAGCCCCAGCATTTT. Variable domain in full (rest from reference TRBV5-5 and TRBJ1-5): DAGVTQSPTHLIKTRGQQVTLRCSPISGHKSVSWYQQVLGQGPQFIFQYYEKEERGRGNFPDRFSARQFPNYSSELNVNALLLGDSALYLCASSQRPGQGGSGNQPQHFGDGTRLSIL.

V is TRBV2 and J is TRBJ2-2; the D is unclear. CDR1 and CDR2 (germline): SNHLY, FYNNEI. Trimming removed 3 bases at V and 6 bases at J, with 11 bases between. The CDR3 extends over 14 amino acids. CDR3 in DNA: TGTGCCAGCAGTGACTCGGCAGGTCCCGGGGAGCTGTTTTTT. Protein: CASSDSAGPGELFF.

This clone has more than one count but fewer than ten. The same CDR3 is also encoded by other DNA sequences in this sample. V and J are TRBV5-4 and TRBJ2-3, with no clear D. The V and J ends lost 2 bases and 6 bases respectively, with 4 bases between them. The CDR3 runs 11 residues. Germline CDR1 and CDR2: SGHNT and YYREEE (reference sequence). CDR3 coding DNA: TGTGCCAGCAGCTTCAGGGATACGCAGTATTTT. Amino acids: CASSFRDTQYF. Filled out from reference TRBV5-4 and TRBJ2-3, the complete variable domain reads ETGVTQSPTHLIKTRGQQVTLRCSSQSGHNTVSWYQQALGQGPQFIFQYYREEENGRGNFPPRFSGLQFPNYSSELNVNALELDDSALYLCASSFRDTQYFGPGTRLTVL.

The gene calls are TRBV28 and TRBJ1-2; 12 positions agree with TRBD1. Trimming at V came to 5 bases and at J to 7 bases, leaving 8 bases not matched to a gene. Germline V gene data show CDR1 as MDHEN and CDR2 as SYDVKM. The CDR3 is 15 amino acids. CDR3 DNA sequence: TGTGCCAGCAGTCCCCCGGGACAGGGGGCTTTTGGCTACACCTTC. Translated: CASSPPGQGAFGYTF.

This clone was observed a few times. The chain joins TRBV21-1 to TRBJ1-4; the D call of TRBD1 is as the table states it, not checked on the DNA. TRBV21-1 is tagged as a pseudogene. The CDR3 covers 16 residues. This chain's CDR3 is CASSKDQGQTNEKLFF. The CDR3 DNA is TGTGCCAGCAGCAAAGATCAGGGGCAAACTAATGAAAAACTGTTTTTT.

The genes are TRBV19 and TRBJ2-1; 9 nucleotides agree with TRBD2. Unmatched junction bases numbered 2, after V lost 2 bases and J lost 0 bases. Germline loops: CDR1 LNHDA, CDR2 SQIVND (reference sequence). The CDR3 consists of 16 residues. As DNA, the CDR3 is TGTGCCAGTAGTATACATAGCGGGGGCTCCTACAATGAGCAGTTCTTC. Amino acids: CASSIHSGGSYNEQFF. Combining the CDR3 with reference TRBV19 and TRBJ2-1 gives the whole variable domain DGGITQSPKYLFRKEGQNVTLSCEQNLNHDAMYWYRQDPGQGLRLIYYSQIVNDFQKGDIAEGYSVSREKKESFPLTVTSAQKNPTAFYLCASSIHSGGSYNEQFFGPGTRLTVL.

The chain uses TRBV2 and TRBJ2-3; the match to TRBD2 covers 15 bases. CDR1 and CDR2 (germline): SNHLY, FYNNEI. V shed 6 bases, J shed 6 bases, and the junction held 10 bases outside the gene matches. The CDR3 totals 17 residues. The CDR3 DNA follows: TGTGCCAGCAGCCTTCGGACTAGCGGGGGGGCCGGGGATACGCAGTATTTT. Its translation is CASSLRTSGGAGDTQYF.

This clone occurred a few times. This sequence joins TRBV5-1 and TRBJ1-1, with 11 bases matching TRBD1. CDR3 length equals 13 residues. Germline V gives CDR1 SGHRS, CDR2 YFSETQ. Trimming took 5 bases from V and 5 from J; bases not matched to a gene: 2. CDR3 amino acids: CASRDRGRTEAFF. DNA for the CDR3: TGCGCCAGCAGGGACAGGGGGCGAACTGAAGCTTTCTTT.

This clone was counted between two and nine times. The gene calls are TRBV6-1 and TRBJ2-5, with 9 bases matching TRBD2. The tail of the sequence fits TRBJ2-7 better, so the J call may be wrong. Germline values: CDR1 MNHNS, CDR2 SASEGT. The length of the CDR3 is 14 residues. In DNA form, the CDR3 reads TGTGCCTCCCGGCAGCGGACTAGCGCTGACGAGCAGTACTTC. It specifies CASRQRTSADEQYF.